What follows are 10 T cell receptor beta chains derived from one specimen sequenced in a study of molecular identifiers for immune sequencing clone quantification. TCRdb itself ran the PCR reads through MiXCR, one entry per CDR3 protein. The table lists around 480,000 distinct CDR3 sequences, around 23% of them singletons. The sequenced material came from naive CD8+ T cells from blood, with Jurkat cell RNA spiked in. Subset: FACS-sorted CD8+CD4-CCR7+CD45RA+ naive T cells. The source of these receptors is a human donor in good health. Some libraries in this study had Jurkat cell RNA spiked in.

In its sample, this clonotype was seen a few times. The DNA of the CDR3 is TGTGCCAGCAGCAAGGGATTAGCCAAAAACATTCAGTACTTC. It specifies CASSKGLAKNIQYF. This rearrangement joins TRBV12-3 or TRBV12-4 to TRBJ2-4; D gene ambiguous. V was trimmed by 6 bases and J by 0 bases, leaving 9 bases between them. The CDR3 length is 14 residues.

The sample holds a few counts of this clonotype. The rearrangement joins TRBV7-9 to TRBJ2-1; D gene uncertain. Trimming stripped 8 bases from V and 0 bases from J, with 11 bases between. Germline loops: CDR1 SEHNR, CDR2 FQNEAQ (reference sequence). This CDR3 region has 14 residues. The CDR3 region is CASGPASSYNEQFF. The DNA of the CDR3 is TGTGCCAGCGGTCCGGCGAGCTCCTACAATGAGCAGTTCTTC. Full variable domain (missing parts from reference TRBV7-9 and TRBJ2-1): DTGVSQNPRHKITKRGQNVTFRCDPISEHNRLYWYRQTLGQGPEFLTYFQNEAQLEKSRLLSDRFSAERPKGSFSTLEIQRTEQGDSAMYLCASGPASSYNEQFFGPGTRLTVL.

There are a few counts of this clonotype. CDR3 sequence reads: CASSIRWGTWDTGELFF. Here the CDR3 DNA reads TGTGCCAGTAGTATAAGGTGGGGAACCTGGGACACCGGGGAGCTGTTTTTT. The V and J genes are TRBV19 and TRBJ2-2; no firm D call. Trimming removed 2 bases from V and 3 bases from J, with 16 bases in between. The CDR3 length is 17 residues. Germline-derived CDR1 and CDR2 are LNHDA and SQIVND (reference sequence).

The chain links TRBV7-9 to TRBJ2-3; TRBD2 aligns across 8 bases. V shed 4 bases and J 2 bases; nucleotides not matched to a gene: 8. The CDR3 consists of 16 residues. Germline assignment: CDR1 SEHNR and CDR2 FQNEAQ (reference sequence). The CDR3 region has the DNA TGTGCCAGCAGCTCAGGGGATAGCGGGGTCACAGATACGCAGTATTTT. Translating it yields CASSSGDSGVTDTQYF.

This clonotype was seen more than once but under ten times. The CDR3, as DNA: TGTGCCACCAGTGAACAAACGGGACTAGGCCAGAATGAGCAGTTCTTC. Translation: CATSEQTGLGQNEQFF. The chain joins TRBV24-1 to TRBJ2-1; 8 bases align to TRBD2. Germline CDR1 is KGHDR and CDR2 is SFDVKD. This CDR3 spans 16 amino acids. V lost 4 bases to trimming and J lost 7 bases; unmatched junction nucleotides: 11.

The chain links TRBV9 to TRBJ2-1, with 13 bases fitting TRBD2. CDR1 and CDR2 from the germline V gene are SGDLS and YYNGEE. V gave up 4 bases and J gave up 5 bases; unmatched junction bases: 12. CDR3 length equals 18 residues. CDR3 DNA: TGTGCCAGCAGCCCGGGACTAGCGGGGCCCGCAACCCACAATGAGCAGTTCTTC. This codes for CASSPGLAGPATHNEQFF.

This clonotype occurred many times. This chain links TRBV29-1 with TRBJ2-5, with 7 bases lining up with TRBD2. The CDR3 length is 12 residues. Germline V gene sequence: CDR1 SQVTM, CDR2 ANQGSEA. J gave up 2 bases and V 4 bases, and 1 base lay outside the gene matches. The CDR3 nucleotides are TGCAGCGTTGGGGAGGGACAAGAGACCCAGTACTTC. Its translation: CSVGEGQETQYF.

The rearrangement uses TRBV9 and TRBJ2-3; a weak D match, TRBD2 (6 bases). The CDR3 loop spans 15 amino acids. V lost 4 bases and J 6 bases, leaving 18 bases between the germline ends. CDR1 and CDR2 (germline): SGDLS, YYNGEE. The CDR3 protein is CASSLSGHSGDTQYF. The CDR3 DNA is TGTGCCAGCAGCCTAAGCGGGCACTCGGGGGATACGCAGTATTTT.

This clonotype was detected a few times. The J gene is TRBJ2-5, the V gene TRBV12-3 or TRBV12-4; TRBD2 matches at 9 bases. The CDR3 length is 16 residues. After removal of 1 base from V and 1 base from J, the junction contained 4 bases not matched to a gene. The CDR3: CASSLEASGVQETQYF. CDR3 DNA: TGTGCCAGCAGTTTAGAGGCTAGCGGGGTCCAAGAGACCCAGTACTTC.

The chain employs TRBV3-1 and TRBJ1-1; 10 bases line up with TRBD1. V lost 2 bases, J lost 3 bases, and 12 bases stayed unmatched. CDR3 size: 18 residues. Germline values: CDR1 LGHDT, CDR2 YNNKEL (reference sequence). This chain's CDR3 is CASSQTSGTGAYHTEAFF. CDR3 DNA sequence: TGTGCCAGCAGCCAAACCTCCGGGACAGGGGCTTACCACACTGAAGCTTTCTTT.